The sequence of this T cell receptor beta chain was determined in a study of CD8+CD57+ T cells in acquired aplastic anemia. Study at large: DNA recovered from sorted CD4+ and CD8+ cells had a mean of around 3.3 ug. The average read count for CD4+ cells in healthy donors was 8.5 million to 12 million. Study-level points and caveats: Some 31 shared CD8+ CDR3s appeared highly expressed within patients' immunodominant clones.

This clonotype was seen repeatedly, ten times or more. Its antigen is currently unknown. This sequence may be a read error, since a much larger clone differs from it by one base. Because it lacks the conserved phenylalanine or tryptophan at the end, this CDR3 is likely a read error. For CDR3 and TCR beta VDJ profiling, genomic DNA was the template used. TCRdb called the reads again in MiXCR, with one record for every CDR3 protein. The data contain more than 150,000 distinct CDR3 sequences, just over 45% of them singletons. Per the germline V gene, CDR1 is LNHDA and CDR2 is SQIVND (reference sequence). V was trimmed by 6 bases and J by 1 base, leaving 6 bases between them. The CDR3 has 12 amino acids.

Sequencing was done on a sample of sorted CD4+, CD8+, or CD8+CD57+ T cells (not recorded which) from PBMCs. The chain joins TRBV19 to TRBJ1-1; D unresolved. This receptor was obtained from a human donor in good health. DNA for the CDR3: TGTGCCAGTAGCCTTAGGAACACTGAAGCTTTCCTT. Amino acids: CASSLRNTEAFL.